These 9 T cell receptor beta chains came from one sample sequenced in a study of long-term antiretroviral therapy in people with HIV. At the survey level, the v3.0 immunoSEQ assay was run. Libraries were prepared by immunoSEQ multiplex PCR; TCRdb keeps only in-frame clonotypes and omits some of them. In the table there are some 33,000 clones, roughly 87% of which are singletons. The sequenced sample was unsorted PBMCs, obtained 0.6 years after starting antiretroviral therapy. All receptors come from a young man with HIV.

V gene TRBV28 combines with J gene TRBJ2-3, with TRBD1 matching over 8 bases. The CDR3 consists of 15 residues. Losses at the gene ends were 2 bases for V and 4 bases for J; bases not matched to a gene: 5. CDR1 is MDHEN and CDR2 is SYDVKM in the germline V gene. This CDR3 reads CASSLRTGLADTQYF. For the CDR3, the DNA is TGTGCCAGCAGTTTACGGACAGGGTTGGCAGATACGCAGTATTTT.

The rearrangement links TRBV5-1 to TRBJ1-1; D uncertain. V was cut by 0 bases and J by 1 base, with 16 bases left in between. Germline-derived CDR1 and CDR2 are SGHRS and YFSETQ. The length of the CDR3 is 17 residues. The chain's CDR3 is CASSLATGFSRNTEAFF. Written as DNA, the CDR3 is TGCGCCAGCAGCTTGGCCACCGGTTTTTCTCGGAACACTGAAGCTTTCTTT.

This chain connects TRBV6-5 to TRBJ2-7; D may be TRBD1 or TRBD2 (5 bases each). The CDR3 contains 15 residues. Trimming shortened V by 4 bases and J by 3 bases, and 16 bases separated the two germline ends. Germline lookup yields CDR1 MNHEY and CDR2 SVGAGI. CDR3 amino acids: CASSFGDPLVYEQYF. The CDR3 DNA reads TGTGCCAGCAGTTTTGGGGACCCCCTAGTCTACGAGCAGTACTTC.

The chain recombines TRBV11-2 with TRBJ2-2, with 7 nucleotides matching TRBD2. This CDR3 comprises 17 residues. Per germline, CDR1 SGHAT and CDR2 FQNNGV. After removal of 1 base from V and 0 bases from J, the junction contained 5 bases not matched to a gene. CDR3 sequence reads: CASSLGGRDANTGELFF. The CDR3 coding sequence is TGTGCCAGCAGCTTAGGGGGGAGGGACGCGAACACCGGGGAGCTGTTTTTT.

This clone has just a few counts. The chain is built from TRBV7-8 and TRBJ2-7; the match to TRBD2 covers 7 bases. Germline V lookup: CDR1 SGHVS, CDR2 FQNEAQ. The CDR3 length is 14 residues. The V gene end was trimmed by 1 base and the J gene end by 6 bases; junction bases not matched to a gene: 6. The CDR3 nucleotides read TGTGCCAGCAGCTTAGGGCGGGAGATTCCCGAGCAGTACTTC. Protein product: CASSLGREIPEQYF.

In nucleotides, the CDR3 is TGTGCCAGCAGTTACGCCCGGGACGGACCCTACGAGCAGTACTTC. It translates to CASSYARDGPYEQYF. This chain uses TRBV6-5 with TRBJ2-7; D may be TRBD1 or TRBD2 (5 bases each). The length of the CDR3 is 15 residues. The germline V gene encodes CDR1 MNHEY and CDR2 SVGAGI. V shed 2 bases and J shed 2 bases, with 13 bases lying between them.

The rearrangement joins TRBV19 to TRBJ1-1; weak D call: TRBD1 (6 bases). Trimming removed 5 bases from V and 4 bases from J, with 14 bases in between. The germline gives CDR1 LNHDA, CDR2 SQIVND (reference sequence). This CDR3 spans 14 amino acids. CDR3 region: CASSRGALSTEAFF. In DNA form, the CDR3 reads TGTGCCAGTAGTCGGGGGGCGTTGAGCACTGAAGCTTTCTTT.

V and J are TRBV28 and TRBJ1-2, with 7 bases lining up with TRBD1. The V gene's germline CDR1 is MDHEN and CDR2 SYDVKM. Trimming cost V 6 bases and J 3 bases; bases outside gene matches: 16. The CDR3 is made up of 17 amino acids. The CDR3 sequence: CASSPPGGKRLYYGYTF. The CDR3 coding sequence is TGTGCCAGCAGCCCGCCAGGGGGGAAAAGGTTGTACTATGGCTACACCTTC.

The chain carries TRBV5-5 and TRBJ2-6, with D tentatively TRBD2 (5 bases). The CDR3 sequence is 17 residues long. V was clipped by 0 bases and J by 0 bases, with 10 bases between them. CDR1 SGHKS and CDR2 YYEKEE come from the germline V gene (reference sequence). CDR3 DNA sequence: TGTGCCAGCAGCTTGGAAGGGAGAAGCTCTGGGGCCAACGTCCTGACTTTC. This translates into CASSLEGRSSGANVLTF.